This entry concerns a single T cell receptor beta chain. Only one count was recorded for this clone. What antigen it recognizes has not been identified. Per-base qualities were not stored, and no clone one base away is much larger. Genomic DNA was extracted from sorted cells for sequencing of the TCRbeta CDR3 region. TCRbeta CDR3 regions were sequenced using the immunoSEQ Assay. The source is immuneACCESS, and TCRdb retained only in-frame sequences with V and J called. Part of the clones is not carried over; for the studies checked, unresolved V genes explain less than half of this, and the remainder is unexplained. For this sample the table gives about 85,000 clones, of which 87% were detected only once. Together, the top ten hold roughly 0.35% of the sample. The germline V gene sets CDR1 to SGHAT and CDR2 to FQNNGV. Reading from cysteine to phenylalanine, the CDR3 counts 19 amino acids. Kept here is only the CDR3 DNA, which spans 57 bases and is read in frame from base 1. Clipping removes 4 bases from V and 5 bases from J, with 18 as the unmatched junction base count.

These data come from a study of OX40 agonist ivuxolimab in advanced cancers. Regarding the research as a whole: The costimulatory receptor OX40 (CD134) was targeted by ivuxolimab, a fully human IgG2 agonistic monoclonal antibody. The paper covers the monotherapy dose-escalation part of the phase I ivuxolimab trial, which included N of about 50 patients. Partial responses were achieved by three dose-escalation patients, of whom one had hepatocellular carcinoma and two had cutaneous melanoma. Among the 50 to 55 dose-escalation patients, 19 had hepatocellular carcinoma, roughly 15 melanoma, 9 renal cell carcinoma and 9 head and neck cancer. Intravenous ivuxolimab was administered to patients every 2 weeks at six dose levels: 0.01, 0.1, 0.3, 1.5, 3 and 10 mg/kg. The point of sequencing TCRbeta in the periphery was to test whether ivuxolimab changed TCR sequence diversity and drove clonal T-cell expansion. A male proportion of under 85% and a mean age of 60 years, ranging from about 23 to 79, were recorded for the dose-escalation cohort. Prior anti-PD-1, anti-PD-L1 or anti-CTLA-4 therapy was permitted, and approximately 42% of dose-escalation patients had received checkpoint inhibitors. The paper's findings and limits, for the study overall: Low levels of normalized T-cell clonal expansion were also seen in some nonresponding patients. At doses from 0.1 to 3.0 mg/kg, clonal expansion was seen in both CD4+ and CD8+ blood T cells between baseline and week 6. Partial responders in the 0.1-3.0 mg/kg groups had among the lowest normalized peripheral clonal expansion, especially among CD8+ T cells. After ivuxolimab, CD8+ T cells had more expanded clones than CD4+ T cells on average. Which antigens the clonally expanded peripheral T cells were specific for was not determined.

The trial excluded patients who had a history of autoimmune disease or who were on systemic immunosuppression. In every dose cohort, peripheral blood was drawn for TCR sequencing at baseline, cycle 4 day 1, and cycle 7 day 1. The samples were taken from a phase I, first-in-human, multicenter, open-label dose-escalation trial of ivuxolimab. Adults with locally advanced or metastatic head and neck squamous cell, hepatocellular, melanoma or renal cell carcinoma were enrolled in the trial. Before TCR sequencing, CD4+ T cells and CD8+ T cells from peripheral blood were sorted into separate populations. The rearrangement joined TRBV11-2 to TRBJ2-1; TRBD2 aligns with 9 central bases. The sequence came from an adult with an advanced solid tumor such as melanoma, head and neck, liver or kidney cancer. The sample was CD4+ or CD8+ T cells sorted from blood, taken in a trial of the OX40 agonist ivuxolimab. This receptor has the CDR3 CASSSLPVVAGAWNNEQFF. The DNA is TGTGCCAGCAGCTCCCTACCCGTGGTAGCGGGGGCGTGGAACAATGAGCAGTTCTTC.